The next 13 T cell receptor beta chains were all read from a single sample in a study of OX40 agonist ivuxolimab in advanced cancers. The protocol was immunoSEQ multiplex PCR, while the TCRdb copy is restricted to in-frame clones and leaves out a portion. The data contain over 85,000 clones, approximately 90% of them seen just once; the ten biggest clones take up 0.25% to 0.3%. This sample comprised CD4+ or CD8+ T cells sorted from blood, obtained in a trial of the OX40 agonist ivuxolimab. Receptors originate from an adult with an advanced solid tumor such as melanoma, head and neck, liver or kidney cancer.

This clone was counted once. The chain uses TRBV2 and TRBJ2-5; 8 bases are a match to TRBD1. Unmatched junction bases numbered 6, after V lost 4 bases and J lost 5 bases. CDR1 and CDR2 (germline): SNHLY, FYNNEI. The CDR3 spans 14 residues. Here the CDR3 reads CASSVQGARETQYF. The CDR3 DNA is TGTGCCAGCAGTGTGCAGGGGGCTCGGGAGACCCAGTACTTC. Based on the CDR3 plus reference TRBV2 and TRBJ2-5, the full variable domain is EPEVTQTPSHQVTQMGQEVILRCVPISNHLYFYWYRQILGQKVEFLVSFYNNEISEKSEIFDDQFSVERPDGSNFTLKIRSTKLEDSAMYFCASSVQGARETQYFGPGTRLLVL.

This chain uses TRBV4-2 with TRBJ2-5; the D gene is possibly TRBD2 (5 bases). Trimming pared 1 base from V and 7 bases from J, leaving 10 bases between. Germline CDR1 is LGHNA and CDR2 is YNFKEQ. The CDR3 consists of 13 residues. The CDR3 nucleotides are TGTGCCAGCAGCCAAGTGTCTCGGGGGACCCAGTACTTC. This translates into CASSQVSRGTQYF.

The count of this clone is one. The chain recombines TRBV19 with TRBJ1-4; D gene ambiguous. Germline V gene sequence: CDR1 LNHDA, CDR2 SQIVND (reference sequence). The length of the CDR3 is 14 residues. V gave up 6 bases and J gave up 1 base, with 9 bases separating them. For the CDR3, the DNA is TGTGCCAGTAGCTTACGGGAAACTAATGAAAAACTGTTTTTT. Translated, it gives CASSLRETNEKLFF.

The table lists this clone with a count of one. V and J are TRBV9 and TRBJ2-5; 8 nucleotides match TRBD2. Germline trimming cut 0 bases from V and 5 bases from J; bases unmatched to any gene: 9. Germline CDR1 SGDLS, CDR2 YYNGEE. The CDR3 extends over 16 amino acids. The CDR3 loop is CASSVGAAGARETQYF. For the CDR3, the DNA is TGTGCCAGCAGCGTAGGGGCAGCGGGGGCACGGGAGACCCAGTACTTC. The variable domain in full, with the rest retrieved from reference TRBV9 and TRBJ2-5, is DSGVTQTPKHLITATGQRVTLRCSPRSGDLSVYWYQQSLDQGLQFLIQYYNGEERAKGNILERFSAQQFPDLHSELNLSSLELGDSALYFCASSVGAAGARETQYFGPGTRLLVL.

The genes are TRBV19 and TRBJ2-2; D remains unclear. Trimming pared 5 bases from V and 5 bases from J, leaving 3 bases between. The CDR3 has 11 residues. The germline V gene has CDR1 LNHDA and CDR2 SQIVND (reference sequence). CDR3 amino acids: CASSGTGELFF. The DNA for the CDR3 is TGTGCCAGTAGTGGGACCGGGGAGCTGTTTTTT.

The chain carries TRBV7-3 and TRBJ2-1, with 8 nucleotides matching TRBD2. Germline CDR1 SGHTA, CDR2 FQGTGA. The CDR3 loop spans 13 amino acids. The J segment lost 6 bases and the V segment lost 5 bases, leaving 3 bases of the junction unmatched. CDR3 in DNA: TGTGCCAGCAGCCCCGGGACTAGCAATGAGCAGTTCTTC. Amino acid sequence: CASSPGTSNEQFF.

This rearrangement joins TRBV19 to TRBJ2-7; no clear D gene. The V and J ends lost 1 base and 2 bases respectively, with 12 bases between them. This CDR3 region has 15 residues. From germline, CDR1 is LNHDA and CDR2 SQIVND (reference sequence). The CDR3 bases are TGTGCCAGTAGTATAGCGCGAGGTGGCGCCTACGAGCAGTACTTC. It specifies CASSIARGGAYEQYF. Looking up the rest from reference TRBV19 and TRBJ2-7 gives the full variable domain: DGGITQSPKYLFRKEGQNVTLSCEQNLNHDAMYWYRQDPGQGLRLIYYSQIVNDFQKGDIAEGYSVSREKKESFPLTVTSAQKNPTAFYLCASSIARGGAYEQYFGPGTRLTVT.

The chain carries TRBV19 and TRBJ2-7, with 7 bases fitting TRBD1. J lost 2 bases, V lost 7 bases, and 8 bases had no gene match. The germline CDR1 and CDR2 sequences are LNHDA and SQIVND (reference sequence). The CDR3 is made up of 14 amino acids. In nucleotides, the CDR3 is TGTGCCAGTAACGCCGACAGGGCACCCTACGAGCAGTACTTC. Translating gives CASNADRAPYEQYF.

The genes are TRBV7-9 and TRBJ1-1, with D possibly matching TRBD1 (6 bases). CDR3 length: 15 residues. Germline assignment: CDR1 SEHNR and CDR2 FQNEAQ (reference sequence). With 4 bases removed from V and 5 bases from J, the gap between germline ends came to 17 bases. CDR3 region: CASSSILGGRTEAFF. Here the CDR3 DNA reads TGTGCCAGCAGCTCTATCCTGGGGGGGCGGACTGAAGCTTTCTTT.

The rearrangement joins TRBV29-1 to TRBJ2-2; the match to TRBD1 covers 8 bases. This CDR3 is built from 13 residues. The V gene's germline CDR1 is SQVTM and CDR2 ANQGSEA. J lost 5 bases, V lost 7 bases, and 6 bases had no gene match. CDR3 loop: CSAWDRRTGELFF. The CDR3 coding sequence is TGCAGCGCTTGGGACAGGCGAACCGGGGAGCTGTTTTTT.

The V call is TRBV4-2, the J call TRBJ2-2; D is perhaps TRBD1 (6 bases). CDR1 and CDR2 (germline): LGHNA, YNFKEQ. The length of the CDR3 is 17 residues. V was clipped by 1 base and J by 0 bases, with 12 bases between them. The chain's CDR3 is CASSQGGRGANTGELFF. The CDR3 DNA is TGTGCCAGCAGCCAAGGGGGCAGGGGCGCGAACACCGGGGAGCTGTTTTTT.

The genes are TRBV5-1 and TRBJ1-1, with 7 nucleotides matching TRBD1. The germline CDR1 and CDR2 sequences are SGHRS and YFSETQ. Losses at the gene ends were 4 bases for V and 11 bases for J; bases not matched to a gene: 17. This CDR3 spans 15 amino acids. CDR3 in amino acids: CASSPEDIRTGFAFF. For the CDR3, the DNA is TGCGCCAGCAGCCCGGAGGATATTCGGACAGGATTTGCTTTCTTT.

The chain couples TRBV20-1 to TRBJ2-7; TRBD2 aligns across 7 bases. Trimming removed 6 bases from V and 4 bases from J; junction bases left unmatched: 3. The CDR3 is 11 residues long. Per the germline V gene, CDR1 is DFQATT and CDR2 is SNEGSKA (reference sequence). The DNA for the CDR3 is TGCAGTGCGAACGGGAGGTACGAGCAGTACTTC. Amino acids: CSANGRYEQYF.